The 23 T cell receptor beta chains presented below share a single source sample, sequenced in a study of identifying expanded T cells in peripheral blood. Repertoires were generated with immunoSEQ multiplex PCR, while TCRdb's copy carries only in-frame clones and drops some. The table lists 58,000 or so clones, roughly four fifths of them singletons. The sequencing input was blood. These receptors were collected from a person between 18 and 70 years old in good health.

V usage is TRBV5-1 and J usage is TRBJ1-1; TRBD1 matches at 9 bases. The CDR3 is 14 amino acids. V lost 5 bases, J lost 8 bases, and 10 bases stayed unmatched. The germline CDR1 and CDR2 sequences are SGHRS and YFSETQ. The CDR3 spells CASRFEFGTGEAFF. In DNA form, the CDR3 reads TGCGCCAGCAGGTTTGAGTTCGGGACAGGGGAAGCTTTCTTT.

The rearrangement joins TRBV4-1 to TRBJ1-4, with D perhaps TRBD1 (5 bases). V was shortened by 2 bases and J by 8 bases, with 12 bases between the two germline ends. The CDR3 is 14 amino acids. The germline V gene has CDR1 MGHRA and CDR2 YSYEKL. The CDR3, as DNA: TGCGCCAGCAGCCAACCGGGCCAGGGAGAAAAACTGTTTTTT. This codes for CASSQPGQGEKLFF.

This chain joins TRBV5-1 and TRBJ2-3; 11 bases align to TRBD1. CDR3 length equals 16 residues. The V gene end was trimmed by 3 bases and the J gene end by 3 bases; junction bases not matched to a gene: 6. Germline lookup yields CDR1 SGHRS and CDR2 YFSETQ. In DNA form, the CDR3 reads TGCGCCAGCAGCTATCGGACAGGGGGCCTGACAGATACGCAGTATTTT. Translating gives CASSYRTGGLTDTQYF. Variable domain in full (rest from reference TRBV5-1 and TRBJ2-3): KAGVTQTPRYLIKTRGQQVTLSCSPISGHRSVSWYQQTPGQGLQFLFEYFSETQRNKGNFPGRFSGRQFSNSRSEMNVSTLELGDSALYLCASSYRTGGLTDTQYFGPGTRLTVL.

The chain is built from TRBV11-3 and TRBJ2-1; 8 positions match TRBD2. V lost 7 bases and J lost 0; bases outside the gene matches: 8. The CDR3 totals 16 residues. Germline CDR1 SGHNT, CDR2 YENEEA. The CDR3 spells CASTGLAGNSYNEQFF. The DNA for the CDR3 is TGTGCCAGCACCGGCTTAGCGGGAAACTCCTACAATGAGCAGTTCTTC.

The J gene is TRBJ2-3, the V gene TRBV5-1; D might be TRBD2 (7 bases). V lost 4 bases to trimming and J lost 2 bases, with 11 bases between them. CDR1 is SGHRS and CDR2 is YFSETQ in the germline V gene. The CDR3 runs 14 residues. CDR3 sequence (DNA): TGCGCCAGCAGCGGCGGGGGCTACACAGATACGCAGTATTTT. Protein sequence: CASSGGGYTDTQYF.

V gene TRBV19 combines with J gene TRBJ1-2, with D perhaps TRBD1 (5 bases). The germline V gene has CDR1 LNHDA and CDR2 SQIVND (reference sequence). The CDR3 runs to 16 residues. Trimming took 3 bases from V and 0 from J, leaving 14 bases between them. DNA for the CDR3: TGTGCCAGTAGTATCGGAGGGGCTGAACCTAACTATGGCTACACCTTC. Translation gives CASSIGGAEPNYGYTF.

A single count supports this clone. The chain uses TRBV7-6 and TRBJ1-2; 8 bases map to TRBD1. J gave up 6 bases and V 5 bases, and 8 bases lay outside the gene matches. CDR1 and CDR2 (germline): SGHVS, FNYEAQ. The CDR3 length is 14 residues. The CDR3 DNA reads TGTGCCAGCAGCGCCGACAGGGGATTTGATGGCTACACCTTC. This sequence encodes CASSADRGFDGYTF.

The J gene is TRBJ2-4, the V gene TRBV19; 8 nucleotides match TRBD1. The CDR3 totals 14 residues. Germline V gene lookup returns CDR1 LNHDA and CDR2 SQIVND (reference sequence). The trim removed 4 bases at V and 7 bases at J, leaving 6 bases unmatched. CDR3 nucleotides: TGTGCCAGTAGTAGTCGGCAGGGGGCGAACATTCAGTACTTC. This gives the protein CASSSRQGANIQYF.

V and J are TRBV15 and TRBJ1-1, with D possibly being TRBD1 (5 bases). Trimming took 6 bases from V and 6 from J, leaving 20 bases between them. The germline V gene has CDR1 LNHNV and CDR2 YYDKDF (reference sequence). This CDR3 comprises 15 residues. CDR3 nucleotides: TGTGCCACCAGAACAAACCGGGACCCTAACCCTGAAGCTTTCTTT. Encoded protein: CATRTNRDPNPEAFF.

The table lists this clone with a few counts. V is TRBV7-2 and J is TRBJ1-5; TRBD1 matches 8 bases. This CDR3 region has 14 residues. V lost 3 bases and J lost 7; bases outside the gene matches: 5. Germline CDR1 reads SGHTA; CDR2 reads FQGNSA. CDR3 residues: CASSFAGTGQPQHF. The CDR3 DNA reads TGTGCCAGCAGCTTCGCCGGGACAGGCCAGCCCCAGCATTTT.

The chain uses TRBV27 and TRBJ1-6; TRBD1 agrees at 8 bases. Germline CDR1 MNHEY, CDR2 SMNVEV (reference sequence). The CDR3 runs to 15 residues. With V trimmed by 7 bases and J by 6 bases, 8 bases remained unmatched. CDR3 in amino acids: CASTLGGTGNSPLHF. DNA of the CDR3: TGTGCCAGCACCCTCGGGGGGACAGGTAATTCACCCCTCCACTTT.

This chain joins TRBV29-1 and TRBJ2-2, with D possibly matching TRBD1 (6 bases). V lost 7 bases and J lost 2, with 11 bases in between. The V gene's germline CDR1 is SQVTM and CDR2 ANQGSEA. This CDR3 contains 13 residues. The CDR3 region is CSAGQLNTGELFF. CDR3 DNA sequence: TGCAGCGCTGGACAGTTAAACACCGGGGAGCTGTTTTTT.

This chain joins TRBV7-8 and TRBJ2-5; unclear D gene. The CDR3 is made up of 14 amino acids. Trimming pared 1 base from V and 5 bases from J, leaving 11 bases between. CDR1 is SGHVS, CDR2 FQNEAQ, per germline. The chain's CDR3 is CASSLEGGVETQYF. CDR3 nucleotides: TGTGCCAGCAGCTTAGAGGGTGGAGTCGAGACCCAGTACTTC.

The chain combines TRBV5-4 with TRBJ1-1, with 8 bases identical to TRBD1. The CDR3 sequence is 15 residues long. V shed 2 bases and J 4 bases; nucleotides not matched to a gene: 7. Germline CDR1 reads SGHNT; CDR2 reads YYREEE (reference sequence). The CDR3 DNA sequence: TGTGCCAGCAGCTTTAGACAGGGGATTATCACTGAAGCTTTCTTT. Its protein is CASSFRQGIITEAFF. Supplemented by reference TRBV5-4 and TRBJ1-1, the full variable domain reads ETGVTQSPTHLIKTRGQQVTLRCSSQSGHNTVSWYQQALGQGPQFIFQYYREEENGRGNFPPRFSGLQFPNYSSELNVNALELDDSALYLCASSFRQGIITEAFFGQGTRLTVV.

V and J are TRBV18 and TRBJ1-4; no reliable D call. Germline lookup yields CDR1 KGHSH and CDR2 LQKENI. V was shortened by 5 bases and J by 5 bases, with 24 bases between the two germline ends. CDR3 length: 18 residues. The DNA of the CDR3 is TGTGCCAGCTCATCGTCAGCCGGATCTCACGCTCAAAATGAAAAACTGTTTTTT. It specifies CASSSSAGSHAQNEKLFF.

This rearrangement joins TRBV18 to TRBJ2-2, with D unclear. V was pared by 0 bases and J by 4 bases, with 9 bases between. This CDR3 has 15 amino acids. Germline-derived CDR1 and CDR2 are KGHSH and LQKENI. The CDR3 DNA reads as TGTGCCAGCTCACCACCTCTGCCTGGCACCGGGGAGCTGTTTTTT. This translates into CASSPPLPGTGELFF.

This sequence joins TRBV19 and TRBJ1-2; 9 bases agree with TRBD1. This CDR3 spans 14 amino acids. CDR1 is LNHDA and CDR2 is SQIVND in the germline V gene (reference sequence). The V gene end was trimmed by 5 bases and the J gene end by 7 bases; junction bases not matched to a gene: 8. The DNA of the CDR3 is TGTGCCAGTAGTGCCCGGGACAGGGTCCCTGGCTACACCTTC. This encodes CASSARDRVPGYTF.

This rearrangement joins TRBV11-2 to TRBJ1-4; 8 bases are a match to TRBD1. The CDR3 has 15 residues. The junction had 5 bases not matched to a gene; V was cut back by 1 base and J by 7 bases. Germline V gene data show CDR1 as SGHAT and CDR2 as FQNNGV. CDR3 sequence reads: CASSLGTRGREKLFF. In nucleotides, the CDR3 is TGTGCCAGCAGCTTAGGGACCAGGGGGCGTGAAAAACTGTTTTTT.

The chain carries TRBV6-1 and TRBJ2-7; the D gene is possibly TRBD2 (5 bases). Germline V lookup: CDR1 MNHNS, CDR2 SASEGT. Trimming took 4 bases from V and 6 from J, leaving 16 bases between them. This CDR3 is 14 amino acids long. The CDR3 nucleotides are TGTGCCAGCAGTGGCAAGGAGTGGGAGAGCGAGCAGTACTTC. It is translated as CASSGKEWESEQYF.

A few counts support this clone. Other DNA sequences in this specimen translate into the identical CDR3. V is TRBV27 and J is TRBJ2-3; D remains unclear. Germline CDR1 and CDR2: MNHEY and SMNVEV (reference sequence). Trimming left V 0 bases short and J 0 bases short, with 1 base between. The CDR3 totals 13 residues. This CDR3 reads CASSLSSTDTQYF. In nucleotides, the CDR3 is TGTGCCAGCAGTTTATCTAGCACAGATACGCAGTATTTT.

The chain employs TRBV5-5 and TRBJ1-1; a weak D match, TRBD1 (5 bases). Trimming took off 4 bases at V and 1 base at J, with 17 bases between the two ends. The V gene's germline CDR1 is SGHKS and CDR2 YYEKEE (reference sequence). The CDR3 has 16 residues. The CDR3 DNA is TGTGCCAGCAGCCCGCGGCCGGCGGGGCAGAACACTGAAGCTTTCTTT. Translation gives CASSPRPAGQNTEAFF.

This clone was observed a single time. This chain uses TRBV30 with TRBJ1-6; tentative D call: TRBD1 (5 bases). Trimming removed 7 bases from V and 0 bases from J, with 16 bases in between. There are 16 residues in the CDR3. Germline V gene lookup returns CDR1 GTSNPN and CDR2 SVGIG (reference sequence). DNA for the CDR3: TGTGCCTCGGCTGGGACCGCGAGCTCCTATAATTCACCCCTCCACTTT. Translating it yields CASAGTASSYNSPLHF.

V is TRBV15 and J is TRBJ2-5; D gene unclear. V was clipped by 0 bases and J by 1 base, with 15 bases between them. The CDR3 extends over 17 amino acids. Germline V gene data show CDR1 as LNHNV and CDR2 as YYDKDF (reference sequence). CDR3 loop: CATSRDPGEGFQETQYF. CDR3 DNA: TGTGCCACCAGCAGAGACCCTGGGGAAGGGTTCCAAGAGACCCAGTACTTC.